Presented here are 7 T cell receptor beta chains from one specimen sequenced in a study of CD8 T cells in Susac syndrome. Random hexamers were used to reverse transcribe about 0.45 to 1 ug of RNA. From the immunoSEQ multiplex PCR reads, TCRdb called clonotypes with MiXCR, one entry per CDR3 protein. The sample holds about 130,000 distinct CDR3 sequences, around 91% seen once. The specimen sequenced was CD8+ T cells from PBMCs. The receptors come from a human donor with multiple sclerosis.

V and J are TRBV27 and TRBJ2-7; D gene unclear. The CDR3 sequence is 13 residues long. The germline gives CDR1 MNHEY, CDR2 SMNVEV (reference sequence). Between the trimmed V and J ends, which lost 6 bases and 3 bases, there was a span of 12 bases. The CDR3 DNA sequence: TGTGCCAGCAGCTCCCCAGCCAACTACGAGCAGTACTTC. The encoded protein is CASSSPANYEQYF.

The V and J genes are TRBV4-3 and TRBJ1-5, with TRBD1 as a possible D gene (6 bases). V was shortened by 3 bases and J by 5 bases, with 14 bases between the two germline ends. Germline V gene lookup returns CDR1 LGHNA and CDR2 YSLEER. CDR3 size: 15 residues. The CDR3 loop reads CASSQATGFDQPQHF. The CDR3 coding sequence is TGCGCCAGCAGCCAGGCCACAGGGTTCGATCAGCCCCAGCATTTT.

The chain couples TRBV28 to TRBJ1-2; D is uncertain. Looked up from germline, CDR1 is MDHEN and CDR2 is SYDVKM. The ends were cut back, 6 bases at V and 7 bases at J, with 12 bases in the middle. The CDR3 has 12 amino acids. The CDR3, as DNA: TGTGCCAGCAGCCGAAAGGTGCCTGGCTACACCTTC. It translates to CASSRKVPGYTF.

The J gene is TRBJ2-5, the V gene TRBV6-5; D unresolved. Trimming pared 4 bases from V and 1 base from J, leaving 10 bases between. The CDR3 length is 14 residues. CDR1 is MNHEY, CDR2 SVGAGI, per germline. The CDR3 bases are TGTGCCAGCAGTTTTACTCGCAGCCAAGAGACCCAGTACTTC. Protein: CASSFTRSQETQYF.

The rearrangement links TRBV29-1 to TRBJ2-1; D is undetermined. The CDR3 totals 13 residues. V dropped 2 bases and J dropped 5 bases, with 10 bases sitting between them. Per germline, CDR1 SQVTM and CDR2 ANQGSEA. The CDR3 DNA reads as TGCAGCGTTGAATCTGGGATAAACAATGAGCAGTTCTTC. Protein sequence: CSVESGINNEQFF.

The chain couples TRBV9 to TRBJ1-1, with a weak D call TRBD1 (5 bases). In germline, CDR1 is SGDLS, CDR2 YYNGEE. Trimming removed 1 base at V and 1 base at J, with 14 bases between. CDR3 length: 16 residues. The CDR3 DNA reads as TGTGCCAGCAGCGTAACGCCAGGGCAGACGAACACTGAAGCTTTCTTT. It specifies CASSVTPGQTNTEAFF. The variable domain in full, with the rest retrieved from reference TRBV9 and TRBJ1-1, is DSGVTQTPKHLITATGQRVTLRCSPRSGDLSVYWYQQSLDQGLQFLIQYYNGEERAKGNILERFSAQQFPDLHSELNLSSLELGDSALYFCASSVTPGQTNTEAFFGQGTRLTVV.

The V call is TRBV11-2, the J call TRBJ2-7, with unresolved D. The CDR3 is made up of 13 amino acids. Germline CDR1 is SGHAT and CDR2 is FQNNGV. Trimming cost V 5 bases and J 1 base, with 9 bases left between them. CDR3 sequence reads: CASSLTESYEQYF. CDR3 coding DNA: TGTGCCAGCAGCCTCACAGAGTCCTACGAGCAGTACTTC.